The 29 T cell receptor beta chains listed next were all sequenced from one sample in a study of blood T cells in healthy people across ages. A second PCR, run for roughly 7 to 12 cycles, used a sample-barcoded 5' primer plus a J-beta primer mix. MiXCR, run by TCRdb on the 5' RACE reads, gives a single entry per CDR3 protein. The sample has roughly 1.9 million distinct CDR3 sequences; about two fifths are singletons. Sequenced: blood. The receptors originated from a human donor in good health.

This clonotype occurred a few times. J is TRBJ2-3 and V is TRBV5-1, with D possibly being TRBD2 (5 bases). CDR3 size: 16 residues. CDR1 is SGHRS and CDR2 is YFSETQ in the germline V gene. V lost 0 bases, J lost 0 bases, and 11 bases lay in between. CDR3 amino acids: CASSLASGPSTDTQYF. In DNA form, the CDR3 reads TGCGCCAGCAGCTTGGCCAGCGGCCCAAGCACAGATACGCAGTATTTT. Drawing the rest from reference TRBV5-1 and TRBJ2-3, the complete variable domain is KAGVTQTPRYLIKTRGQQVTLSCSPISGHRSVSWYQQTPGQGLQFLFEYFSETQRNKGNFPGRFSGRQFSNSRSEMNVSTLELGDSALYLCASSLASGPSTDTQYFGPGTRLTVL.

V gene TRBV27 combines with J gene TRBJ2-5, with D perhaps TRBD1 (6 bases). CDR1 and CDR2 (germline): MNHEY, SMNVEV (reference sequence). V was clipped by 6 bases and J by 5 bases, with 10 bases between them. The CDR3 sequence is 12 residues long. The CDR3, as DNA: TGTGCCAGCAGCACAGGGTTCGAGACCCAGTACTTC. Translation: CASSTGFETQYF.

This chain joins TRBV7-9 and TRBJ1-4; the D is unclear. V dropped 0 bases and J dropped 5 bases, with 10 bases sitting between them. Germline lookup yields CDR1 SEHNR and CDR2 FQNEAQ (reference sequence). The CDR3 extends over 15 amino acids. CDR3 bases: TGTGCCAGCAGCTTAGCAGACGCAGAAAATGAAAAACTGTTTTTT. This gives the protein CASSLADAENEKLFF.

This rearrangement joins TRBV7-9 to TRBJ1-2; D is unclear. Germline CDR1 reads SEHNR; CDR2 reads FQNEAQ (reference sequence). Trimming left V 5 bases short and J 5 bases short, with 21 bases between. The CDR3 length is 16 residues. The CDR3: CASSPTSRTEYYGYTF. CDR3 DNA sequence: TGTGCCAGCAGCCCAACCAGTCGAACCGAATATTATGGCTACACCTTC.

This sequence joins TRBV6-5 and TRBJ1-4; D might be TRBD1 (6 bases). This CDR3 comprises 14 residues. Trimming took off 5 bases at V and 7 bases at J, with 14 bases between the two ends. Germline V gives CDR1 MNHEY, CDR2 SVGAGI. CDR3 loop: CASSAGTPVEKLFF. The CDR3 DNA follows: TGTGCCAGCAGTGCCGGGACACCAGTTGAAAAACTGTTTTTT.

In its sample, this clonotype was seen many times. DNA of the CDR3: TGTGCCAGCGCTCCGGACGGAAGCAATCAGCCCCAGCATTTT. It yields the protein CASAPDGSNQPQHF. The chain joins TRBV6-4 to TRBJ1-5, with D unclear. The CDR3 covers 14 residues. Trimming removed 8 bases at V and 1 base at J, with 12 bases between. The germline CDR1 and CDR2 sequences are MRHNA and SNTAGT.

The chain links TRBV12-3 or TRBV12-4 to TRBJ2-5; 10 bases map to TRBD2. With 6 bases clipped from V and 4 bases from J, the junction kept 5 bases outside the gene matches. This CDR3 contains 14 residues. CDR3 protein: CASSQSGGGETQYF. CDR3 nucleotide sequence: TGTGCCAGCAGCCAAAGCGGGGGGGGAGAGACCCAGTACTTC.

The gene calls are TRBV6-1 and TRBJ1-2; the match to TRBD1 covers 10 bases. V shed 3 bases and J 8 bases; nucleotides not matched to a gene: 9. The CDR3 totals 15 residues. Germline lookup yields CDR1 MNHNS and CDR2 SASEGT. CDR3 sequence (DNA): TGTGCCAGCAGTGACCGGGACAGGGGTTTTGGGGGCTACACCTTC. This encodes CASSDRDRGFGGYTF.

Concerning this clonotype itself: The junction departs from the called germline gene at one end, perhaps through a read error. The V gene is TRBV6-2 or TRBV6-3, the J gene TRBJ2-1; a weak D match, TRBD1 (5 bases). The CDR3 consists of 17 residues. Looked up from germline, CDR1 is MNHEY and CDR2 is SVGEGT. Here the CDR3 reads CASSYSPLAGKGNERFF. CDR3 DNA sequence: TGTGCCAGCAGTTACTCACCCTTGGCAGGGAAGGGCAATGAGCGGTTCTTC.

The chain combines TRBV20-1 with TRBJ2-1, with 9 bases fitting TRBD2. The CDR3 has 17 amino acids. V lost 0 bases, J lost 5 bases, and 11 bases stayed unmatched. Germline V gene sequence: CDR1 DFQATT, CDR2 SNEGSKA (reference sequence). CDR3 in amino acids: CSARDLRASGAHNEQFF. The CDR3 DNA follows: TGCAGTGCTAGAGATCTGCGGGCTAGCGGGGCCCACAATGAGCAGTTCTTC.

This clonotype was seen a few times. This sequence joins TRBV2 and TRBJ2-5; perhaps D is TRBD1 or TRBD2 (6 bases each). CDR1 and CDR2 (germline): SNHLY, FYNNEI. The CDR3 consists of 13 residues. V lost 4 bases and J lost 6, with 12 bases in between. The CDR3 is CASSGGAGQTQYF. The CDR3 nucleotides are TGTGCCAGCAGTGGGGGGGCCGGTCAGACCCAGTACTTC. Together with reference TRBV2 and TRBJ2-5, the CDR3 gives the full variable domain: EPEVTQTPSHQVTQMGQEVILRCVPISNHLYFYWYRQILGQKVEFLVSFYNNEISEKSEIFDDQFSVERPDGSNFTLKIRSTKLEDSAMYFCASSGGAGQTQYFGPGTRLLVL.

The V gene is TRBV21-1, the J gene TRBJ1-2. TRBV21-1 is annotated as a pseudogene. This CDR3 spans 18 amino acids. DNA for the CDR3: TGTGCCAGCAGCAAAGAAGCTGCGGGAATTAGGGGAGCGAGAGGCTACACCTTC. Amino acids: CASSKEAAGIRGARGYTF.

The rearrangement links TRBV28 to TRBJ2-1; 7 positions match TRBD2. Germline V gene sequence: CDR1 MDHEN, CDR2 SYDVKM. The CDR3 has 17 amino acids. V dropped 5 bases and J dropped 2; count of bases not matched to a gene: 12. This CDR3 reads CASSPFLEGRAYNEQFF. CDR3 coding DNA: TGTGCCAGCAGTCCCTTTCTAGAGGGGAGGGCCTACAATGAGCAGTTCTTC.

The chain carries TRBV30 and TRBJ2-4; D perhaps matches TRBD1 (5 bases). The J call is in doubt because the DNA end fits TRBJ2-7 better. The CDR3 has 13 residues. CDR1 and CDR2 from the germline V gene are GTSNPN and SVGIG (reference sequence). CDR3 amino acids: CAWSVLRGYEQYF. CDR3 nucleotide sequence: TGTGCCTGGAGTGTACTTAGGGGCTACGAGCAGTACTTC.

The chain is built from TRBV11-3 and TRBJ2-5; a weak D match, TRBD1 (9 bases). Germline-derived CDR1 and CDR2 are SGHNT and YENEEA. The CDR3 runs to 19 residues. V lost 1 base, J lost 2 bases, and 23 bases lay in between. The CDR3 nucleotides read TGTGCCAGCAGCTTAGCGGGACAGGGTCGACTAGCGCGGCAAGAGACCCAGTACTTC. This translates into CASSLAGQGRLARQETQYF. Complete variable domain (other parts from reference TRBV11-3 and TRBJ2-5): EAGVVQSPRYKIIEKKQPVAFWCNPISGHNTLYWYLQNLGQGPELLIRYENEEAVDDSQLPKDRFSAERLKGVDSTLKIQPAELGDSAVYLCASSLAGQGRLARQETQYFGPGTRLLVL.

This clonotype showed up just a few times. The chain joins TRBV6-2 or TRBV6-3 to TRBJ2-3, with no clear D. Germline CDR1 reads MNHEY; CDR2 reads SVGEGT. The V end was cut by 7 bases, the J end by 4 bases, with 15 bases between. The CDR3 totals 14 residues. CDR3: CASTLFGNPDTQYF. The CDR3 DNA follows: TGTGCCAGCACCCTGTTCGGTAACCCAGATACGCAGTATTTT.

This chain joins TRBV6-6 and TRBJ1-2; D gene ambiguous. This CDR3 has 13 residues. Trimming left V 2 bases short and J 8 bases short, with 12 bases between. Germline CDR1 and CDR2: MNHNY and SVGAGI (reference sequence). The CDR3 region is CASSYDTHGGYTF. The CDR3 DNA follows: TGTGCCAGCAGTTACGACACCCATGGGGGCTACACCTTC.

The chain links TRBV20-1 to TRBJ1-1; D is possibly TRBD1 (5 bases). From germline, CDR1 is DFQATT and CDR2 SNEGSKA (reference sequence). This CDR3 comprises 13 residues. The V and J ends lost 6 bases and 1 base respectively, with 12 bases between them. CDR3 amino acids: CSAHRTPNTEAFF. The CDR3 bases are TGCAGTGCCCACAGGACACCGAACACTGAAGCTTTCTTT.

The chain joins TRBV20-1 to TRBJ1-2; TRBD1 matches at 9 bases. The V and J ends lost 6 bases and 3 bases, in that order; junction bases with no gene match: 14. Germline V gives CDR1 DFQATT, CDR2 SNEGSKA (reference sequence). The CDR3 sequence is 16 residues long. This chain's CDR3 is CSAPGTGRDWDYGYTF. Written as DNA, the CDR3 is TGCAGTGCACCCGGGACAGGGAGGGATTGGGACTATGGCTACACCTTC.

The DNA for the CDR3 is TGCAGCGTTGGGGCCAATCAGCCCCAGCATTTT. This codes for CSVGANQPQHF. The chain links TRBV29-1 to TRBJ1-5; D is ambiguous. This CDR3 contains 11 residues. CDR1 and CDR2 (germline): SQVTM, ANQGSEA. The V end lost 4 bases, the J end lost 3 bases, and 4 bases lay between the germline ends.

The CDR3 sequence: CASSQTGDFYNEQFF. The CDR3 DNA follows: TGTGCCAGCAGCCAAACAGGGGATTTCTACAATGAGCAGTTCTTC. The V and J genes are TRBV7-2 and TRBJ2-1; 7 nucleotides align to TRBD1. After removal of 5 bases from V and 3 bases from J, the junction contained 7 bases not matched to a gene. The CDR3 extends over 15 amino acids. Germline CDR1 reads SGHTA; CDR2 reads FQGNSA.

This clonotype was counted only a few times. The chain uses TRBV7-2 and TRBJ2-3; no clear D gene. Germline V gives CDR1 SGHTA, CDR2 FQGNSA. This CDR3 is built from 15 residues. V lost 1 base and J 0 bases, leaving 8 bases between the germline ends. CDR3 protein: CASSLVEASTDTQYF. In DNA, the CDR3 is TGTGCCAGCAGCTTAGTCGAAGCTAGCACAGATACGCAGTATTTT.

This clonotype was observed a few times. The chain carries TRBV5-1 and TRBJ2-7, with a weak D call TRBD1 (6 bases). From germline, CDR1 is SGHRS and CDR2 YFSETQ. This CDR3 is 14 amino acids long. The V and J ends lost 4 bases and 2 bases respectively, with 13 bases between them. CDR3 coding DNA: TGCGCCAGCAGCCCAGGACAGCCGGCCTACGAGCAGTACTTC. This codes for CASSPGQPAYEQYF.

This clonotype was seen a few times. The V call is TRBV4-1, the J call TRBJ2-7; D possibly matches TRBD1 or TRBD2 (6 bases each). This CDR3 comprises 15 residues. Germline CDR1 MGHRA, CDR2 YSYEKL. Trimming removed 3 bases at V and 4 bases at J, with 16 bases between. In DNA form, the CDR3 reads TGCGCCAGCAGCCAGGGCTTTGGGGGGCTTTACGAGCAGTACTTC. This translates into CASSQGFGGLYEQYF.

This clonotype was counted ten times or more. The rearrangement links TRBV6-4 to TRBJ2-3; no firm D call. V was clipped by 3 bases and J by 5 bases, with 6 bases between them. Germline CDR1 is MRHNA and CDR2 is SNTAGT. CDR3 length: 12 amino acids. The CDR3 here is CASSEQGDTQYF. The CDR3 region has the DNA TGTGCCAGCAGTGAGCAAGGAGATACGCAGTATTTT.

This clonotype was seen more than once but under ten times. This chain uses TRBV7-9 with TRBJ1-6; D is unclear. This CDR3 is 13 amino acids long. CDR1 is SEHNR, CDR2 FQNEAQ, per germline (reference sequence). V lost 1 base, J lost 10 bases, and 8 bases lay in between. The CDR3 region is CASSLELESPLHF. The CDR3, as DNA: TGTGCCAGCAGCTTAGAACTGGAATCACCCCTCCACTTT. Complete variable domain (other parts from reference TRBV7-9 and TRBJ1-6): DTGVSQNPRHKITKRGQNVTFRCDPISEHNRLYWYRQTLGQGPEFLTYFQNEAQLEKSRLLSDRFSAERPKGSFSTLEIQRTEQGDSAMYLCASSLELESPLHFGNGTRLTVT.

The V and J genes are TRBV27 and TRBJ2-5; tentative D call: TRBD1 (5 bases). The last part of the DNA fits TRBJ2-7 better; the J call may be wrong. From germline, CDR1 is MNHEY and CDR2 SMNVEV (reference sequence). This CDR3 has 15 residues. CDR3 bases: TGTGCCAGCAGTTCATACCACCAGGGATTCGGCGAGCAGTACTTC. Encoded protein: CASSSYHQGFGEQYF.

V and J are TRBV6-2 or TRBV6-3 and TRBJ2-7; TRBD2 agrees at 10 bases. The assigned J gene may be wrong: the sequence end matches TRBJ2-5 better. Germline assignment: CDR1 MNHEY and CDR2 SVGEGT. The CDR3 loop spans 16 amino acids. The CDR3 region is CASSYGLAGVKETQYF. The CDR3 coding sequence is TGTGCCAGCAGTTACGGGCTAGCGGGGGTAAAAGAGACCCAGTACTTC.

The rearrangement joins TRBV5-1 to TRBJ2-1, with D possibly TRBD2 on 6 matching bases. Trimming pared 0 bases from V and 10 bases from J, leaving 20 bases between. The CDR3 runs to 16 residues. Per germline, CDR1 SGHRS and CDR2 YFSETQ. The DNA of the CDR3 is TGCGCCAGCAGCTTGGAGGCCGGAGGGACTTACGCCGAGCAGTTCTTC. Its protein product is CASSLEAGGTYAEQFF.